This T cell receptor (beta chain) appears in the sequencing data of a study of CD4+ T cells in melanoma. Study-wide results and limits: CD8+ T cell, macrophage and B cell function reportedly correlated with neoantigen-specific CD4+ T cells. Reportedly, melanoma neoantigen-specific CD4+ T cells showed varied differentiation states.

Libraries were prepared by immunoSEQ multiplex PCR; TCRdb keeps only in-frame clonotypes and omits some of them. The sample includes just under 10,000 clones, about 78% seen only once; the top ten take approximately 24%. For this clone: Its antigen is not known.

Input material: tumor tissue. The TCR originated in a human donor with melanoma.

The CDR3 loop is CASSDRGSGHQPQHF. CDR3 DNA: TGTGCCAGCAGTGATAGAGGGTCCGGCCATCAGCCCCAGCATTTT. The chain has TRBV6-1 and TRBJ1-5; D is unclear. This CDR3 comprises 15 residues. Germline CDR1 and CDR2: MNHNS and SASEGT. Deletions cut 3 bases from V and 5 bases from J, with 14 bases between.